Below, one TCR beta chain is given with its context. Its matching antigen is unknown. The CDR3 is made up of 13 amino acids. V lost 3 bases and J 9 bases, leaving 12 bases between the germline ends. Germline loops: CDR1 SGHAT, CDR2 FQNNGV. These data come from a study of shared clonotypes between healthy human individuals. Investigators spread the genomic DNA of each subset evenly over several immunoSEQ plates. Libraries were prepared by immunoSEQ multiplex PCR; TCRdb keeps only in-frame clonotypes and omits some of them. The sample lists about 2 million clones, 85% to 95% occurring once. Broader study findings: The four-donor shared clonotypes exceeded non-shared clonotypes in generation probability, with non-shared ones scoring lower.

This sequence was found in a man between 18 and 29 years old in good health. Sequencing was done on a sample of naive CD4+ T cells sorted from blood. This sample's subset: CD45RA+ positively selected. V usage is TRBV11-2 and J usage is TRBJ2-4; possible D gene TRBD1, 5 bases. In DNA, the CDR3 is TGTGCCAGCAGCTTCGCAGGTGGGGCCATTCAGTACTTC. Its translation is CASSFAGGAIQYF.